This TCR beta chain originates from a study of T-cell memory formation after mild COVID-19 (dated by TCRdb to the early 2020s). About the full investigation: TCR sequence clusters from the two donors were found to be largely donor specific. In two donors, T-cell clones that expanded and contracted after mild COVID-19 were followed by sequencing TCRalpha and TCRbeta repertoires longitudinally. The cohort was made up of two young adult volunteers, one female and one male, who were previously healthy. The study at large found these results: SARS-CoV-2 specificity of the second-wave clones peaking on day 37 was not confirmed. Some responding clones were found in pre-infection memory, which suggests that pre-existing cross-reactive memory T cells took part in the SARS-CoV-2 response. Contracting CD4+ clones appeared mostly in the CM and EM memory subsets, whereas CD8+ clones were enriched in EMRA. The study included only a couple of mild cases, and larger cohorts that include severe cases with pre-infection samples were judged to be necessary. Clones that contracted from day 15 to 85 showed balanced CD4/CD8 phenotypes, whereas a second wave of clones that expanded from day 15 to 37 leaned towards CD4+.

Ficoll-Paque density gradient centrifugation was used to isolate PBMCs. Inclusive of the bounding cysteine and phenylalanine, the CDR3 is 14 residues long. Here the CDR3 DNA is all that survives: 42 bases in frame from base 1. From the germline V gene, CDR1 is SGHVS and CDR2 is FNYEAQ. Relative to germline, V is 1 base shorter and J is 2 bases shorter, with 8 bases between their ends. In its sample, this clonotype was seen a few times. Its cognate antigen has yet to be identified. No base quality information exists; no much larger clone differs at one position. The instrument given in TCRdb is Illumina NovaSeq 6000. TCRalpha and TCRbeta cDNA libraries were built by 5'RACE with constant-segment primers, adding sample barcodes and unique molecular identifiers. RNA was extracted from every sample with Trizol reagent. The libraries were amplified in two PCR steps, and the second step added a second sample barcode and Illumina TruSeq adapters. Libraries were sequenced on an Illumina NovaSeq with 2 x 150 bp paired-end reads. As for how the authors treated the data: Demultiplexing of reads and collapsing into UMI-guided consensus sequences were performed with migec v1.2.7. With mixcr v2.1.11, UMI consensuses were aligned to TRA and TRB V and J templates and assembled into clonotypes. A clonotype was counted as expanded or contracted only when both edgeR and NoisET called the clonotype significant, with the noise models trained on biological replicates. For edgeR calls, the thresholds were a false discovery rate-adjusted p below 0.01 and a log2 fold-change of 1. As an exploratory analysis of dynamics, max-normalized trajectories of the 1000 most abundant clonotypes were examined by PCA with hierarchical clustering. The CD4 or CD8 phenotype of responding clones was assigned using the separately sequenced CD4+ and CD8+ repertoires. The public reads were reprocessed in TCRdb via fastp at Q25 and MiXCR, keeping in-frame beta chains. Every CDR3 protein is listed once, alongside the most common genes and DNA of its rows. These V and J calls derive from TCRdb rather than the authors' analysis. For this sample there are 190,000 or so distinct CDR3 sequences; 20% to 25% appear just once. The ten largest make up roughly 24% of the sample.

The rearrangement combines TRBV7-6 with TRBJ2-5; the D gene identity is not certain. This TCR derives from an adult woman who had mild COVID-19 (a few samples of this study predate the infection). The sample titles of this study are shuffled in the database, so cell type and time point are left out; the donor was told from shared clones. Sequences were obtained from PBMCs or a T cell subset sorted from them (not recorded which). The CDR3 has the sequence CASSLVDAQETQYF. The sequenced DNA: TGTGCCAGCAGCTTAGTGGACGCGCAAGAGACCCAGTACTTC.